These 28 T cell receptor beta chains share one sample of origin, sequenced in a study of control samples from healthy donors and cancer patients. Assay used: immunoSEQ multiplex PCR; TCRdb lists only in-frame clones, some missing. Among more than 85,000 clones listed, more than 85% were seen once. Sequenced material: blood. These receptors originate from a woman between 45 and 60 years old in good health.

For the CDR3, the DNA is TGTGCCGCGAAACAGGGGGCCCAGCCCCAGCATTTT. This sequence encodes CAAKQGAQPQHF. The V gene is TRBV30, the J gene TRBJ1-5, with TRBD1 matching 9 bases. Per germline, CDR1 GTSNPN and CDR2 SVGIG (reference sequence). The V segment lost 8 bases and the J segment 7 bases; nucleotides outside the gene matches: 6. The CDR3 runs to 12 residues.

By share of the sample, this clone is medium-sized (0.01 to 0.1%). The chain carries TRBV6-5 and TRBJ2-1, with D tentatively TRBD2 (6 bases). This CDR3 is built from 14 residues. Germline V gives CDR1 MNHEY, CDR2 SVGAGI. V was pared by 6 bases and J by 7 bases, with 16 bases between. The CDR3 DNA follows: TGTGCCAGCAGGAGGTCCGGAGGGGTGAATGAGCAGTTCTTC. This encodes CASRRSGGVNEQFF.

The sample holds one count of this clone. This chain uses TRBV5-1 with TRBJ2-3; no clear D gene. Trimming left V 0 bases short and J 6 bases short, with 5 bases between. The CDR3 length is 12 residues. The germline CDR1 and CDR2 sequences are SGHRS and YFSETQ. CDR3 amino acids: CASSLDDDTQYF. Written as DNA, the CDR3 is TGCGCCAGCAGCTTGGACGATGATACGCAGTATTTT. Filled out from reference TRBV5-1 and TRBJ2-3, the complete variable domain reads KAGVTQTPRYLIKTRGQQVTLSCSPISGHRSVSWYQQTPGQGLQFLFEYFSETQRNKGNFPGRFSGRQFSNSRSEMNVSTLELGDSALYLCASSLDDDTQYFGPGTRLTVL.

This clone was observed a single time. A much larger clone differs by one base, so this may be a read error. The gene calls are TRBV6-5 and TRBJ2-2; D is unresolved. V shed 2 bases and J shed 3 bases, with 4 bases lying between them. This CDR3 is 13 amino acids long. Germline lookup yields CDR1 MNHEY and CDR2 SVGAGI. Here the CDR3 DNA reads TGTGCCAGCAGTTACATGGACACCGGGGAGCTGTTTTTT. The encoded protein is CASSYMDTGELFF.

The CDR3 bases are TGTGCCAGCAGCTTGGCCAAGGGTTCGGGAAACAATGAGCAGTTCTTC. Amino acid sequence: CASSLAKGSGNNEQFF. The chain combines TRBV5-8 with TRBJ2-1, with D possibly TRBD2 on 5 matching bases. This CDR3 is 16 amino acids long. CDR1 and CDR2 from the germline V gene are SGHTS and YDEGEE. V was shortened by 0 bases and J by 5 bases, with 15 bases between the two germline ends.

DNA of the CDR3: TGTGCCAGCAGCAAGTCCGGACAGGGGAACACTGAAGCTTTCTTT. This encodes CASSKSGQGNTEAFF. This chain links TRBV21-1 with TRBJ1-1; the table's TRBD1 call for D was not verified on the DNA. TRBV21-1 is noted as a pseudogene. The CDR3 runs 15 residues.

The chain links TRBV7-9 to TRBJ1-4, with unresolved D. Trimming took off 5 bases at V and 8 bases at J, with 15 bases between the two ends. There are 14 residues in the CDR3. In germline, CDR1 is SEHNR, CDR2 FQNEAQ (reference sequence). In DNA form, the CDR3 reads TGTGCCAGCAGCGGATCGTCCCTTCAGGAAAAACTGTTTTTT. Protein product: CASSGSSLQEKLFF.

Comments on this clone: Germline is not matched at one junction end, which may reflect a read error. This chain connects TRBV3-1 (or the pseudogene TRBV3-2) to TRBJ1-2, with D possibly TRBD1 on 6 matching bases. The CDR3 length is 11 residues. Germline V gene data show CDR1 as LGHDT and CDR2 as YNNKEL (reference sequence). CDR3 sequence (DNA): TGTGCCCCAGGGGTAATGCCAAAGGGCTTTTTC. This sequence encodes CAPGVMPKGFF.

This sequence joins TRBV6-6 and TRBJ2-1; D call uncertain. This CDR3 region has 9 residues. The ends were cut back, 6 bases at V and 10 bases at J, with 4 bases in the middle. Germline CDR1 is MNHNY and CDR2 is SVGAGI (reference sequence). CDR3 sequence: CASSLEQFF. CDR3 DNA: TGTGCCAGCAGCCTCGAGCAGTTCTTC.

The chain carries TRBV2 and TRBJ2-7; tentative D call: TRBD2 (5 bases). This CDR3 spans 17 amino acids. V was clipped by 3 bases and J by 0 bases, with 18 bases between them. Germline CDR1 is SNHLY and CDR2 is FYNNEI. Here the CDR3 DNA reads TGTGCCAGCAGTGACCCGGGGAGACCTACCCCCTCCTACGAGCAGTACTTC. This codes for CASSDPGRPTPSYEQYF.

The chain couples TRBV4-2 to TRBJ2-1; D is undetermined. Between the trimmed V and J ends, which lost 0 bases and 6 bases, there was a span of 6 bases. The CDR3 extends over 13 amino acids. Per the germline V gene, CDR1 is LGHNA and CDR2 is YNFKEQ. CDR3 amino acids: CASSQDNSNEQFF. The CDR3 DNA follows: TGTGCCAGCAGCCAAGACAACTCCAATGAGCAGTTCTTC.

The chain employs TRBV5-6 and TRBJ1-1; perhaps TRBD1 as D (5 bases). Germline V gene data show CDR1 as SGHDT and CDR2 as YYEEEE. The CDR3 covers 14 residues. V shed 2 bases and J shed 6 bases, with 14 bases lying between them. The DNA of the CDR3 is TGTGCCAGCAGCTTACCCTTCCTCAGGGCTGAAGCTTTCTTT. Its protein is CASSLPFLRAEAFF.

The rearrangement uses TRBV6-5 and TRBJ1-1; D is perhaps TRBD1 (6 bases). The CDR3 is 14 residues long. V lost 4 bases to trimming and J lost 3 bases, with 12 bases between them. The V gene's germline CDR1 is MNHEY and CDR2 SVGAGI. Here the CDR3 DNA reads TGTGCCAGCAGTTGGGGGCTAGGGGACACTGAAGCTTTCTTT. It yields the protein CASSWGLGDTEAFF.

The chain uses TRBV24-1 and TRBJ2-1; 10 bases are a match to TRBD1. The CDR3 extends over 15 amino acids. The germline CDR1 and CDR2 sequences are KGHDR and SFDVKD. The V gene end was trimmed by 7 bases and the J gene end by 4 bases; junction bases not matched to a gene: 6. CDR3 bases: TGTGCCACCAGCGTGACAGGGGGCTATTACAATGAGCAGTTCTTC. Its translation: CATSVTGGYYNEQFF.

The genes are TRBV23-1 and TRBJ2-4, with D maybe TRBD2 (6 bases). TRBV23-1 is recorded as an ORF, its role being uncertain. Trimming stripped 3 bases from V and 1 base from J, with 13 bases between. The length of the CDR3 is 16 residues. The CDR3 region has the DNA TGCGCCAGCAGTCAGGAGGGAGGTTGTGCCAAAAACATTCAGTACTTC. Translation gives CASSQEGGCAKNIQYF.

The V call is TRBV4-1, the J call TRBJ1-5, with a possible D match to TRBD1 (5 bases). The CDR3 length is 16 residues. Germline CDR1 is MGHRA and CDR2 is YSYEKL. Between the trimmed V and J ends, which lost 1 base and 0 bases, there was a span of 10 bases. The CDR3: CASSQAWGGSNQPQHF. Here the CDR3 DNA reads TGCGCCAGCAGCCAAGCCTGGGGGGGTAGCAATCAGCCCCAGCATTTT.

The chain is built from TRBV10-3 and TRBJ2-1; D gene unclear. V was pared by 10 bases and J by 0 bases, with 19 bases between. CDR3 size: 16 residues. CDR1 is ENHRY, CDR2 SYGVKD, per germline. The CDR3 bases are TGTGCCACGAACGACCCCTTCGGAAGCTCCTACAATGAGCAGTTCTTC. It specifies CATNDPFGSSYNEQFF.

This chain links TRBV30 with TRBJ2-2, with D unresolved. Per the germline V gene, CDR1 is GTSNPN and CDR2 is SVGIG (reference sequence). Trimming shortened V by 1 base and J by 0 bases, and 0 bases separated the two germline ends. This CDR3 has 12 amino acids. In DNA form, the CDR3 reads TGTGCCTGGAGTGCGAACACCGGGGAGCTGTTTTTT. The encoded protein is CAWSANTGELFF.

The chain joins TRBV10-3 to TRBJ1-5; D might be TRBD1 (5 bases). Germline loops: CDR1 ENHRY, CDR2 SYGVKD. V lost 5 bases to trimming and J lost 5 bases, with 16 bases between them. The CDR3 totals 15 residues. This chain's CDR3 is CAISSGLAKHQPQHF. The CDR3 bases are TGTGCCATCAGTTCGGGACTGGCCAAACATCAGCCCCAGCATTTT.

V usage is TRBV5-1 and J usage is TRBJ2-1; 9 bases are a match to TRBD2. The V gene end was trimmed by 4 bases and the J gene end by 5 bases; junction bases not matched to a gene: 10. There are 16 residues in the CDR3. Germline V gene sequence: CDR1 SGHRS, CDR2 YFSETQ. The CDR3 bases are TGCGCCAGCAGCGAAGGAGCCGGGACTAGCAACAATGAGCAGTTCTTC. Protein product: CASSEGAGTSNNEQFF.

The V call is TRBV9, the J call TRBJ2-6; D gene uncertain. Germline lookup yields CDR1 SGDLS and CDR2 YYNGEE. The ends were cut back, 2 bases at V and 10 bases at J, with 10 bases in the middle. This CDR3 comprises 13 residues. The DNA for the CDR3 is TGTGCCAGCAGCGTCAGTCCCGCAAACGTCCTGACTTTC. Translating gives CASSVSPANVLTF. Based on the CDR3 plus reference TRBV9 and TRBJ2-6, the full variable domain is DSGVTQTPKHLITATGQRVTLRCSPRSGDLSVYWYQQSLDQGLQFLIQYYNGEERAKGNILERFSAQQFPDLHSELNLSSLELGDSALYFCASSVSPANVLTFGAGSRLTVL.

CDR3 sequence reads: CASSSGIGELFF. The CDR3 bases are TGTGCCAGCAGTTCAGGGATCGGGGAGCTGTTTTTT. This rearrangement joins TRBV5-5 to TRBJ2-2; the D gene is possibly TRBD1 (5 bases). In germline, CDR1 is SGHKS, CDR2 YYEKEE (reference sequence). The CDR3 spans 12 residues. Trimming took off 5 bases at V and 7 bases at J, with 9 bases between the two ends.

V usage is TRBV27 and J usage is TRBJ1-4; possibly TRBD1 for D (5 bases). The CDR3 consists of 14 residues. Deletions cut 7 bases from V and 0 bases from J, with 9 bases between. Germline assignment: CDR1 MNHEY and CDR2 SMNVEV (reference sequence). This CDR3 reads CASTTVATNEKLFF. The CDR3 bases are TGTGCCAGCACGACAGTTGCAACTAATGAAAAACTGTTTTTT.

J is TRBJ2-2 and V is TRBV6-2 or TRBV6-3, with D tentatively TRBD1 (5 bases). Deletions cut 4 bases from V and 0 bases from J, with 21 bases between. This CDR3 is built from 19 residues. Germline V gene data show CDR1 as MNHEY and CDR2 as SVGEGT. CDR3 in amino acids: CASSWTPTFISANTGELFF. CDR3 bases: TGTGCCAGCAGTTGGACACCAACTTTTATTTCCGCGAACACCGGGGAGCTGTTTTTT.

There are a few counts of this clone. V gene TRBV4-3 combines with J gene TRBJ1-2; D gene uncertain. The V end was cut by 1 base, the J end by 7 bases, with 13 bases between. The CDR3 totals 14 residues. Germline V gene sequence: CDR1 LGHNA, CDR2 YSLEER. CDR3 DNA: TGCGCCAGCAGCCAAGGCCAGAGCATAGGTGGCTACACCTTC. This codes for CASSQGQSIGGYTF.

V and J are TRBV18 and TRBJ2-4; TRBD2 might be the D (5 bases). Trimming pared 6 bases from V and 9 bases from J, leaving 15 bases between. This CDR3 is 13 amino acids long. In germline, CDR1 is KGHSH, CDR2 LQKENI. The CDR3 is CASSPTQSGIQYF. The CDR3 nucleotides read TGTGCCAGCTCCCCGACCCAGAGCGGCATTCAGTACTTC.

In regard to this clone: A junction end diverges from the germline sequence, so it may reflect a read error. The chain carries TRBV28 and TRBJ2-3, with 8 bases matching TRBD2. Germline V lookup: CDR1 MDHEN, CDR2 SYDVKM. This CDR3 is 12 amino acids long. The CDR3 loop reads CASSWTSRGFLF. CDR3 sequence (DNA): TGTGCCAGCAGCTGGACTAGCCGTGGATTCCTTTTT. Supplemented by reference TRBV28 and TRBJ2-3, the full variable domain reads DVKVTQSSRYLVKRTGEKVFLECVQDMDHENMFWYRQDPGLGLRLIYFSYDVKMKEKGDIPEGYSVSREKKERFSLILESASTNQTSMYLCASSWTSRGFLFGPGTRLTVL.

The rearrangement uses TRBV7-2 and TRBJ1-5, with TRBD1 matching over 11 bases. Losses at the gene ends were 5 bases for V and 7 bases for J; bases not matched to a gene: 1. CDR3 size: 13 residues. Looked up from germline, CDR1 is SGHTA and CDR2 is FQGNSA. CDR3 protein: CASSRDRGQPQHF. The CDR3 DNA sequence: TGTGCCAGCAGCCGGGACAGGGGGCAGCCCCAGCATTTT.